This passage covers 14 T cell receptor beta chains from one sample sequenced in a study of a mutant IDH1 vaccine in newly diagnosed glioma. Assay: immunoSEQ multiplex PCR; the TCRdb copy retains only in-frame clones and omits some. There are about 21,000 clones in the sample; 70% to 90% occur only once, and 5% to 6% lies in the top ten. The time point is: baseline, week 1 (first vaccination visit). Treatment noted: pre-vaccination baseline after standard-of-care therapy. The source material was PBMCs, sampled from a glioma patient treated with radiotherapy, temozolomide or both. Receptors were obtained from a middle-aged man with glioma.

The chain combines TRBV6-1 with TRBJ2-1; perhaps TRBD1 as D (6 bases). The germline V gene encodes CDR1 MNHNS and CDR2 SASEGT. The CDR3 is 15 residues long. Trimming pared 8 bases from V and 4 bases from J, leaving 18 bases between. CDR3 coding DNA: TGTGCCAGCGAAATACTGAAGGGGGTATACAATGAGCAGTTCTTC. Translating it yields CASEILKGVYNEQFF.

This clone appeared once. CDR3 sequence (DNA): TGCGCCAGCAGCCAAGGACTAGCGGGGGGATTCCAAGAGACCCAGTACTTC. Its protein is CASSQGLAGGFQETQYF. The chain joins TRBV4-1 to TRBJ2-5; 13 bases map to TRBD2. The V gene end was trimmed by 1 base and the J gene end by 1 base; junction bases not matched to a gene: 3. The CDR3 sequence is 17 residues long. Germline CDR1 reads MGHRA; CDR2 reads YSYEKL.

This sequence joins TRBV29-1 and TRBJ2-1, with D possibly TRBD2 on 6 matching bases. V lost 8 bases to trimming and J lost 0 bases, with 17 bases between them. Germline CDR1 is SQVTM and CDR2 is ANQGSEA. The CDR3 has 15 residues. The DNA of the CDR3 is TGCAGCATCGAAGGGACTCCGAGCTCCTACAATGAGCAGTTCTTC. Its protein product is CSIEGTPSSYNEQFF.

On this clone itself: An end of the junction does not agree with germline; a read error may underlie this. The genes are TRBV7-7 and TRBJ1-5, with no clear D. Germline assignment: CDR1 SSHAT and CDR2 FNYEAQ (reference sequence). CDR3 size: 16 residues. This chain's CDR3 is CASSLANFGVNQPQHF. DNA of the CDR3: TGTGCTAGCAGCTTAGCGAACTTCGGGGTAAATCAGCCCCAGCATTTT.

The chain is built from TRBV5-1 and TRBJ1-2, with TRBD1 as a possible D gene (5 bases). CDR3 length: 19 residues. Germline values: CDR1 SGHRS, CDR2 YFSETQ. The V gene lost 4 bases and the J gene lost 6 bases, with 31 bases spanning the gap. For the CDR3, the DNA is TGCGCCAGCAGCCATTACCCCCCCAGGGAGAATGGGTATCAAGATGGCTACACCTTC. Translating gives CASSHYPPRENGYQDGYTF.

This chain uses TRBV2 with TRBJ2-2; D unclear. V was cut by 5 bases and J by 1 base, with 11 bases left in between. CDR1 and CDR2 from the germline V gene are SNHLY and FYNNEI. This CDR3 has 15 amino acids. The CDR3 spells CASSTTSMNTGELFF. In DNA form, the CDR3 reads TGTGCCAGCAGTACAACATCAATGAACACCGGGGAGCTGTTTTTT.

This chain links TRBV27 with TRBJ2-1; 12 bases agree with TRBD2. Looked up from germline, CDR1 is MNHEY and CDR2 is SMNVEV (reference sequence). Trimming cost V 5 bases and J 4 bases; bases outside gene matches: 6. This CDR3 spans 16 amino acids. DNA of the CDR3: TGTGCCAGCAGTCCCGGACTAGCGGGGTTATACAATGAGCAGTTCTTC. Translating gives CASSPGLAGLYNEQFF.

The chain uses TRBV5-1 and TRBJ1-1, with D possibly TRBD1 on 5 matching bases. V dropped 4 bases and J dropped 3 bases, with 13 bases sitting between them. This CDR3 comprises 14 residues. The germline V gene has CDR1 SGHRS and CDR2 YFSETQ. CDR3 residues: CASSRGGADTEAFF. CDR3 sequence (DNA): TGCGCCAGCAGCCGGGGAGGGGCGGACACTGAAGCTTTCTTT.

The gene calls are TRBV10-3 and TRBJ2-6; no firm D call. Trimming removed 5 bases at V and 4 bases at J, with 6 bases between. The CDR3 runs to 13 residues. CDR1 ENHRY and CDR2 SYGVKD come from the germline V gene. The CDR3 DNA reads TGTGCCATCAGTCCCCAGGGGGCCAACGTCCTGACTTTC. Its translation: CAISPQGANVLTF.

In regard to this clone: Lacking the conserved final phenylalanine or tryptophan, this CDR3 likely reflects a read error. No DNA is shown, since the ends of the CDR3 on it are uncertain; the CDR3 is the one TCRdb lists. CDR3 region: CASSYDTGRRWL. The chain joins TRBV6-6 to TRBJ2-7. Looked up from germline, CDR1 is MNHNY and CDR2 is SVGAGI (reference sequence). Ends included, the CDR3 has 12 residues.

The CDR3 bases are TGTGCCTGGAGTGTAAGTCAGGGTTACGGCTACACCTTC. Translating it yields CAWSVSQGYGYTF. The chain carries TRBV30 and TRBJ1-2; maybe TRBD1 (5 bases). V lost 0 bases, J lost 8 bases, and 13 bases lay in between. Germline CDR1 is GTSNPN and CDR2 is SVGIG (reference sequence). The CDR3 loop spans 13 amino acids.

J is TRBJ1-1 and V is TRBV29-1; D is uncertain. The CDR3 is 12 amino acids. Germline CDR1 SQVTM, CDR2 ANQGSEA. Between the trimmed V and J ends, which lost 5 bases and 1 base, there was a span of 8 bases. The CDR3 protein is CSVYGPNTEAFF. The DNA of the CDR3 is TGCAGCGTTTACGGCCCGAACACTGAAGCTTTCTTT.

The chain links TRBV5-6 to TRBJ1-5; D is unclear. The CDR3 consists of 16 residues. Germline loops: CDR1 SGHDT, CDR2 YYEEEE. The V end was cut by 4 bases, the J end by 8 bases, with 22 bases between. DNA for the CDR3: TGTGCCAGCAGCCATCCAGCTATCCTGCCCGGTAAGCCCCAGCATTTT. Translating it yields CASSHPAILPGKPQHF.

This rearrangement joins TRBV30 to TRBJ2-6; no clear D. The germline CDR1 and CDR2 sequences are GTSNPN and SVGIG (reference sequence). Trimming removed 2 bases from V and 4 bases from J, with 6 bases in between. This CDR3 region has 13 residues. The CDR3 DNA reads as TGTGCCTGGAGTACCCAGGGGGCCAACGTCCTGACTTTC. Its translation: CAWSTQGANVLTF.